This T cell receptor (beta chain) was recovered during a study of T-cell memory formation after mild COVID-19. The ends lost 7 bases at V and 7 bases at J; junction bases unmatched: 1. The germline V gene has CDR1 KGHDR and CDR2 SFDVKD. The CDR3 runs to 12 residues. MiXCR was run by TCRdb on the 5' RACE reads, yielding one entry per CDR3 protein. The sample has approximately 210,000 distinct CDR3 sequences, under 30% seen once. This clonotype was counted at least ten times. This chain uses TRBV24-1 with TRBJ2-7; 12 nucleotides agree with TRBD2. Input material: PBMCs or a T cell subset sorted from them (not recorded which). The sequence derives from an adult woman who had mild COVID-19 (a few samples of this study predate the infection). Cell type and time point are not known. The CDR3, as DNA: TGTGCCACCAGAGGACTAGCGGGAGAGCAGTACTTC. It yields the protein CATRGLAGEQYF.